Below, 13 T cell receptor beta chains from the same sample are listed, as sequenced in a study of blood T cell repertoires in COVID-19 (dated by TCRdb to about 2020). Preparation of the library involved the immunoSEQ multiplex PCR assay. The table comes from immuneACCESS by way of TCRdb, which keeps in-frame sequences with V and J called. Part of the clones is missing from these tables; in studies checked, under half for an unresolved V gene and the rest for unknown reasons. This sample is represented by about 200,000 clones; about 85% of them were singletons. Clones ranked in the top ten supply 9.5% to 13% of the sample. Sequenced input: peripheral blood. These receptor sequences come from a woman in her forties or fifties with COVID-19, enrolled during active disease.

The sample holds a few counts of this clone. V is TRBV1 and J is TRBJ2-7; the table's TRBD1 call for D was not verified on the DNA. TRBV1 is annotated as a pseudogene. The CDR3 runs 14 residues. Written as DNA, the CDR3 is TGCACCAGCAGCCAAGAAGACAGACCCTACGAGCAGTACGTC. Translating gives CTSSQEDRPYEQYV.

The chain links TRBV28 to TRBJ2-7; weak D call: TRBD2 (6 bases). The CDR3 totals 14 residues. Germline CDR1 reads MDHEN; CDR2 reads SYDVKM. V was cut by 4 bases and J by 6 bases, with 16 bases left in between. CDR3 sequence reads: CASSSTSSYSEQYF. The CDR3 bases are TGTGCCAGCAGTTCCACTAGCTCCTATAGCGAGCAGTACTTC.

This chain uses TRBV11-2 with TRBJ2-2; 8 bases are a match to TRBD1. Germline V lookup: CDR1 SGHAT, CDR2 FQNNGV. The CDR3 is 16 amino acids. Trimming took 4 bases from V and 0 from J; bases not matched to a gene: 4. CDR3 protein: CASSSLQGANTGELFF. As DNA, the CDR3 is TGTGCCAGCAGCTCCCTACAGGGGGCGAACACCGGGGAGCTGTTTTTT.

This chain links TRBV12-5 with TRBJ1-5; D call uncertain. Between the trimmed V and J ends, which lost 1 base and 4 bases, there was a span of 8 bases. The germline V gene has CDR1 LGHNT and CDR2 FRNRAP. The CDR3 contains 14 residues. CDR3 residues: CASGLGTPNQPQHF. CDR3 nucleotide sequence: TGTGCTAGTGGTTTGGGGACTCCTAATCAGCCCCAGCATTTT.

There are a few counts of this clone. This rearrangement joins TRBV28 to TRBJ1-3; the D gene is possibly TRBD1 (6 bases). CDR1 is MDHEN, CDR2 SYDVKM, per germline. This CDR3 has 16 residues. Trimming cost V 3 bases and J 0 bases, with 12 bases left between them. The CDR3 loop reads CASSFLGDISGNTIYF. The CDR3 DNA is TGTGCCAGCAGTTTCCTAGGGGACATCTCTGGAAACACCATATATTTT.

The chain uses TRBV5-1 and TRBJ2-2; 8 bases are shared with TRBD1. V gave up 0 bases and J gave up 7 bases; unmatched junction bases: 11. CDR1 SGHRS and CDR2 YFSETQ come from the germline V gene. CDR3 length: 17 amino acids. The CDR3 loop reads CASSLDPQGAFNGELFF. Here the CDR3 DNA reads TGCGCCAGCAGCTTGGATCCGCAGGGGGCATTTAACGGGGAGCTGTTTTTT.

The rearrangement uses TRBV4-3 and TRBJ1-4, with 9 positions matching TRBD1. This CDR3 is built from 15 residues. With V trimmed by 4 bases and J by 5 bases, 5 bases remained unmatched. The germline V gene has CDR1 LGHNA and CDR2 YSLEER. The CDR3 DNA sequence: TGCGCCAGCAGCCCCATAGGGACAGGGAATGAAAAACTGTTTTTT. Residues: CASSPIGTGNEKLFF.

In this sample, this clone turned up once. The chain carries TRBV6-5 and TRBJ1-2; D is perhaps TRBD1 (6 bases). The CDR3 consists of 12 residues. Trimming removed 6 bases from V and 7 bases from J, with 12 bases in between. Per the germline V gene, CDR1 is MNHEY and CDR2 is SVGAGI. CDR3 in DNA: TGTGCCAGCAGCGCAAACAGGGTTGGCTACACCTTC. It encodes CASSANRVGYTF.

This chain joins TRBV10-3 and TRBJ2-3; D unclear. The germline gives CDR1 ENHRY, CDR2 SYGVKD. Trimming took 5 bases from V and 2 from J, leaving 11 bases between them. The CDR3 runs to 14 residues. As DNA, the CDR3 is TGTGCCATCAGTACCTTAGGAGTCACAGATACGCAGTATTTT. Protein product: CAISTLGVTDTQYF.

This clone was observed once. The CDR3 reads CAWSVQGWTGGESGANVLTF. CDR3 sequence (DNA): TGTGCCTGGAGTGTACAGGGTTGGACAGGGGGCGAATCTGGGGCCAACGTCCTGACTTTC. The chain uses TRBV30 and TRBJ2-6; 11 positions agree with TRBD1. The CDR3 is 20 residues long. From germline, CDR1 is GTSNPN and CDR2 SVGIG (reference sequence). V was clipped by 0 bases and J by 1 base; unmatched bases: 11.

The V call is TRBV9, the J call TRBJ1-1; 10 bases map to TRBD1. The CDR3 consists of 14 residues. Unmatched junction bases numbered 3, after V lost 3 bases and J lost 4 bases. Germline lookup yields CDR1 SGDLS and CDR2 YYNGEE. The CDR3 is CASSGGQGGTEAFF. DNA for the CDR3: TGTGCCAGCAGCGGTGGACAGGGGGGCACTGAAGCTTTCTTT.

The J gene is TRBJ1-4, the V gene TRBV4-1, with 7 bases aligning to TRBD1. Germline CDR1 is MGHRA and CDR2 is YSYEKL. The V segment lost 1 base and the J segment 8 bases; nucleotides outside the gene matches: 10. CDR3 size: 16 residues. The CDR3: CASSQVGGGAWEKLFF. Here the CDR3 DNA reads TGCGCCAGCAGCCAAGTCGGAGGGGGCGCATGGGAAAAACTGTTTTTT.

V and J are TRBV11-2 and TRBJ2-2, with 11 positions matching TRBD1. The ends lost 6 bases at V and 3 bases at J; junction bases unmatched: 12. Germline loops: CDR1 SGHAT, CDR2 FQNNGV. The CDR3 length is 18 residues. The CDR3 DNA is TGTGCCAGCAGTCCCGCTCGCCGGGACAGGGGGTACACCGGGGAGCTGTTTTTT. Its protein is CASSPARRDRGYTGELFF.